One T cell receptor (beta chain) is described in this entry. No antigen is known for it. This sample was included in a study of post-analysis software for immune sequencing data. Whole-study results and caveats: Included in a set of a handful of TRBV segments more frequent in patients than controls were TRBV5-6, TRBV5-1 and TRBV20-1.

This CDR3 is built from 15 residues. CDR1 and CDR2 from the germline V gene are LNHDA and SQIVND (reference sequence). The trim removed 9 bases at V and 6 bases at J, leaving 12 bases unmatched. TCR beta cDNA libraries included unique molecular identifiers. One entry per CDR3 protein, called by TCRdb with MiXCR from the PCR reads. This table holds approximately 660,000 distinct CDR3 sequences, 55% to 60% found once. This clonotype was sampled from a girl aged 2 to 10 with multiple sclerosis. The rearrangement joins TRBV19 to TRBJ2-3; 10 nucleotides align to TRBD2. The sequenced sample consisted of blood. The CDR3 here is CASAPILAGDDTQYF. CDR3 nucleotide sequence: TGTGCCAGCGCCCCGATCCTAGCGGGAGACGATACGCAGTATTTT.